A single TCR beta chain is shown here with its context. Its target is not known. This sample stems from a study of Ad26.COV2.S vaccination and SARS-CoV-2 variants. General study findings and limits: Responses of spike-specific T cells (both CD8+ and CD4+) reportedly showed substantial breadth after vaccination. The TCR-based breadth and depth measures might underestimate overall T cell responses.

The treatment was: 19 received Ad26.COV2.S at low or high dose, single or two shots; about 5 received placebo; per-sample allocation not given. The study sampled participants on day 63 after the first vaccine or placebo injection. From germline, CDR1 is MNHEY and CDR2 SVGAGI. The CDR3 sequence is 13 residues long. The V end was cut by 2 bases, the J end by 8 bases, with 9 bases between. Measured with immunoSEQ multiplex PCR; TCRdb has only the in-frame clones, and not every one. There are some 320,000 clones in the sample; about 86% occur only once, and 1.5% to 2.5% lies in the top ten. The starting material was peripheral blood, obtained in a trial of Ad26.COV2.S vaccine versus placebo. The sequence derives from a person between 18 and 59 years old who received the Ad26.COV2.S COVID-19 vaccine or a placebo. J is TRBJ1-4 and V is TRBV6-5; no clear D gene. In DNA form, the CDR3 reads TGTGCCAGCAGTTACGGGGTGGGCGAAAAACTGTTTTTT. Residues: CASSYGVGEKLFF.